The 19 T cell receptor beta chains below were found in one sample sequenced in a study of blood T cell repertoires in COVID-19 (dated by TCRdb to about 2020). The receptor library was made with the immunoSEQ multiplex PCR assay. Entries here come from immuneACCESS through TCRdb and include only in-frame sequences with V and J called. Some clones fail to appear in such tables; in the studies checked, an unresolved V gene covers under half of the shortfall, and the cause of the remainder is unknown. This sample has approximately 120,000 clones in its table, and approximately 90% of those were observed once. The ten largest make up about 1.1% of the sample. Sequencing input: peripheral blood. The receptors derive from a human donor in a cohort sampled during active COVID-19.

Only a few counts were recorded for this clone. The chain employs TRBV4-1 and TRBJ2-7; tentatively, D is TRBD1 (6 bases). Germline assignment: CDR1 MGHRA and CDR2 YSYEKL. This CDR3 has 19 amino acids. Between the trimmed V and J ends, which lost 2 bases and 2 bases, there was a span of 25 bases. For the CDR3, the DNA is TGCGCCAGCAGCCAAATTCAAACCCGGGACATAGATCCCCCCTACGAGCAGTACTTC. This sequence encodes CASSQIQTRDIDPPYEQYF.

CDR3 sequence: CATSARGSDLTETQYF. CDR3 nucleotide sequence: TGTGCCACCAGTGCTCGTGGGAGTGATTTAACAGAGACCCAGTACTTC. The V call is TRBV24-1, the J call TRBJ2-5; a possible D gene is TRBD2 (5 bases). The CDR3 length is 16 residues. Germline V gene data show CDR1 as KGHDR and CDR2 as SFDVKD. V lost 5 bases and J lost 4, with 19 bases in between.

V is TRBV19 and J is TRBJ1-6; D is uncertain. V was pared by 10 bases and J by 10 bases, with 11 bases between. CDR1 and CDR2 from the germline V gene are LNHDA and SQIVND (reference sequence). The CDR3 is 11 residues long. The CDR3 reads CATGGWSPLHF. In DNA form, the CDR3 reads TGTGCCACAGGAGGGTGGTCACCCCTCCACTTT.

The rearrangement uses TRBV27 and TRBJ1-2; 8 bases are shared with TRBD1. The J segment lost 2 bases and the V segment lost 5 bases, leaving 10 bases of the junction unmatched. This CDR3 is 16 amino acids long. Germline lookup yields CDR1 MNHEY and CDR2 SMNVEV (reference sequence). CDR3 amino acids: CASSPRTGKGNYGYTF. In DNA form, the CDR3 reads TGTGCCAGCAGTCCCCGGACAGGGAAGGGGAACTATGGCTACACCTTC.

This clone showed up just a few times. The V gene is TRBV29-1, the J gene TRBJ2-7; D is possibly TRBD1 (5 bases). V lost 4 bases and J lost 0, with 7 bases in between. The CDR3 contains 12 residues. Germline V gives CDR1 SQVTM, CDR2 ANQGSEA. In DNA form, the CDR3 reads TGCAGCGTTGCCAGGGACTCCTACGAGCAGTACTTC. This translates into CSVARDSYEQYF.

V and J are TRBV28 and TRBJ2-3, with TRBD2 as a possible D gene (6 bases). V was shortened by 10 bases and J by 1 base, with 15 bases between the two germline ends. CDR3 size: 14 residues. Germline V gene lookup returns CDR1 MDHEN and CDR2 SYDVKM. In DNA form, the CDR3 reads TGTGCCACCAAGGCCGGGGGAGGCACAGATACGCAGTATTTT. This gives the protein CATKAGGGTDTQYF.

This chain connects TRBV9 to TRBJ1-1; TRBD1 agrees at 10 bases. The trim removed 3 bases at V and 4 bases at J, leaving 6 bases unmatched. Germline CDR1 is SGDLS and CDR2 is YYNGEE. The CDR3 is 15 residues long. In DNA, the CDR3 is TGTGCCAGCAGCGGTGGCCGGGACAGGGGCACTGAAGCTTTCTTT. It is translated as CASSGGRDRGTEAFF.

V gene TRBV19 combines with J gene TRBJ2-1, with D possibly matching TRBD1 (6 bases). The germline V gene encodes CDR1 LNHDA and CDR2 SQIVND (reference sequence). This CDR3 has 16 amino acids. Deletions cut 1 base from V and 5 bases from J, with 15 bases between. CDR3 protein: CASSIVARGRNNEQFF. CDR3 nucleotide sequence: TGTGCCAGTAGTATAGTCGCCAGGGGAAGAAACAATGAGCAGTTCTTC.

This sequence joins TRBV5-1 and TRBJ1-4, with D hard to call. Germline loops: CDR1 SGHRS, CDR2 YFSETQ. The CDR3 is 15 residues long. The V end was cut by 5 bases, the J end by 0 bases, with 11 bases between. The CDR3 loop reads CASRPGRATNEKLFF. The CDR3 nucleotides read TGCGCCAGCAGGCCGGGTCGTGCAACTAATGAAAAACTGTTTTTT.

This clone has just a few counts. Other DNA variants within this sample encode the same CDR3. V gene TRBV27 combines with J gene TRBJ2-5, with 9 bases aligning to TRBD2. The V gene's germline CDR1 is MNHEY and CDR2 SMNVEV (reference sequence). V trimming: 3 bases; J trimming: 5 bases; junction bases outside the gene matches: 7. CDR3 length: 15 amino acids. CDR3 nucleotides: TGTGCCAGCAGTTTGGGCGGGGGGGCCGGTGAGACCCAGTACTTC. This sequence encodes CASSLGGGAGETQYF.

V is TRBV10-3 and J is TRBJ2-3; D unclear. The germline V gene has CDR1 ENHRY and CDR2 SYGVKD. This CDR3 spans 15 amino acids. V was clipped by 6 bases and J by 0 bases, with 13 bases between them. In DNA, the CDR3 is TGTGCCATCAGCCCCCGGGTCGCTAGCACAGATACGCAGTATTTT. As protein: CAISPRVASTDTQYF.

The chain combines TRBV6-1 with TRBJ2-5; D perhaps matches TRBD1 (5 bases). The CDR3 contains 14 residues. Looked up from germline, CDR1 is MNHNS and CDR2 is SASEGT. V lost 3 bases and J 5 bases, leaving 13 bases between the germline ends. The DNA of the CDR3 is TGTGCCAGCAGTGAGGGGCTAGGTCCGGAGACCCAGTACTTC. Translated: CASSEGLGPETQYF.

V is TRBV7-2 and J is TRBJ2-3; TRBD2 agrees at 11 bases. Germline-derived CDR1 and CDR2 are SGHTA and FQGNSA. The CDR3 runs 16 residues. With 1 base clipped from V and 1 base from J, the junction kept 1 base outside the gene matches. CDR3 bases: TGTGCCAGCAGCTTAGGGGGACTAGCGGGCACAGATACGCAGTATTTT. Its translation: CASSLGGLAGTDTQYF.

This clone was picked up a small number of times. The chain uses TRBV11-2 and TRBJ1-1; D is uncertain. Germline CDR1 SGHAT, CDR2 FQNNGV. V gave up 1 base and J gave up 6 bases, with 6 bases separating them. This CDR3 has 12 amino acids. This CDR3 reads CASSLGRAEAFF. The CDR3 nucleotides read TGTGCCAGCAGCTTAGGTCGAGCTGAAGCTTTCTTT.

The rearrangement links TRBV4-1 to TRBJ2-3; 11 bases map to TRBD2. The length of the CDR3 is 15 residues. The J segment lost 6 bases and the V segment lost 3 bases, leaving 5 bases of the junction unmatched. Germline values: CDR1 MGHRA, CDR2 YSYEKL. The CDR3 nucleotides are TGCGCCAGCAGCCAGGAGACTAGCGGGGTGGATACGCAGTATTTT. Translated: CASSQETSGVDTQYF.

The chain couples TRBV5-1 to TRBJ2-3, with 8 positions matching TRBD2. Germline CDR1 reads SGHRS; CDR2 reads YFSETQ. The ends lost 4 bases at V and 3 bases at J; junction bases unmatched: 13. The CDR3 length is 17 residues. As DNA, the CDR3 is TGCGCCAGCAGCCTTCGCATACAGGGCGGGAGGACAGATACGCAGTATTTT. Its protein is CASSLRIQGGRTDTQYF.

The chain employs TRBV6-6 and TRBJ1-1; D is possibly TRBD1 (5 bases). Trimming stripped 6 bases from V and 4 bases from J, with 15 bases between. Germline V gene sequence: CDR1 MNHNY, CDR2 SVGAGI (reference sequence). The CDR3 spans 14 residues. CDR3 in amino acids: CASSPGWGGTEAFF. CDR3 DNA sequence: TGTGCCAGCAGCCCCGGGTGGGGGGGCACTGAAGCTTTCTTT.

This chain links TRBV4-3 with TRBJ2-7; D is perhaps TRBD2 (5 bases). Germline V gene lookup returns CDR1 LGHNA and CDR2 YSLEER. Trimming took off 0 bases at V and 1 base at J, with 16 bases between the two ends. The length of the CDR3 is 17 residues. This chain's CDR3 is CASSQDSLGEASYEQYF. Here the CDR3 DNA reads TGCGCCAGCAGCCAAGATTCCTTGGGAGAGGCGTCCTACGAGCAGTACTTC.

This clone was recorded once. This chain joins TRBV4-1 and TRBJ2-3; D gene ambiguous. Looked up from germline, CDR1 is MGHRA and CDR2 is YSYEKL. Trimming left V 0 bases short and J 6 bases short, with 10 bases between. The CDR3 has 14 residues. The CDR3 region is CASSQEQYPDTQYF. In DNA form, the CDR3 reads TGCGCCAGCAGCCAAGAACAGTATCCCGATACGCAGTATTTT.